This TCR beta chain derives from a study of cytomegalovirus exposure and HLA in healthy donors. Study-level findings and limits: Presence/absence analyses assumed roughly uniform sequencing depth across donors.

Germline CDR1 reads MNHEY; CDR2 reads SMNVEV (reference sequence). The CDR3 is made up of 12 amino acids. The junction had 3 bases not matched to a gene; V was cut back by 6 bases and J by 5 bases. This clone appeared a single time. Its antigen is as yet unknown. The PCR used 60 Vbeta and 13 Jbeta primers. Clones were sequenced by immunoSEQ multiplex PCR, and TCRdb holds only the in-frame ones, with some missing. This sample has approximately 110,000 clones, with around 70% found just once. Sample: PBMCs. This rearrangement joins TRBV27 to TRBJ1-2; 7 bases agree with TRBD1. The sequence came from a woman in her thirties or forties in good health and CMV-seronegative. The CDR3 DNA reads as TGTGCCAGCAGAACGACAGGGTATGGCTACACCTTC. This codes for CASRTTGYGYTF.